The next 15 T cell receptor beta chains were all read from a single sample in a study of T cell repertoires in cytomegalovirus infection. Using its own MiXCR run on the reads, TCRdb lists one record per CDR3 protein. Counted here are approximately 500,000 distinct CDR3 sequences, approximately 10% occurring once; the ten biggest clones make up roughly a tenth. Sequencing used PBMCs. These receptors came from a human donor in good health (CMV status not recorded). Some clones in this sample may be carry-over from other donors' samples.

This clonotype was counted only a few times. This chain joins TRBV3-1 and TRBJ2-1; TRBD2 aligns across 9 bases. The CDR3 covers 16 residues. Losses at the gene ends were 0 bases for V and 8 bases for J; bases not matched to a gene: 8. Germline V gene lookup returns CDR1 LGHDT and CDR2 YNNKEL (reference sequence). CDR3 bases: TGTGCCAGCAGCCAAGAGAGGCGGGAGGGCCGGGATGAGCAGTTCTTC. Translation: CASSQERREGRDEQFF.

A few counts support this clonotype. The genes are TRBV19 and TRBJ1-2, with 11 bases fitting TRBD1. Germline CDR1 reads LNHDA; CDR2 reads SQIVND (reference sequence). J gave up 3 bases and V 6 bases, and 3 bases lay outside the gene matches. The CDR3 covers 14 residues. CDR3 nucleotide sequence: TGTGCCAGTAGGAGGACAGGGGGCGACTATGGCTACACCTTC. Residues: CASRRTGGDYGYTF.

V is TRBV24-1 and J is TRBJ2-7, with 11 positions matching TRBD1. V shed 5 bases and J 6 bases; nucleotides not matched to a gene: 5. Germline CDR1 KGHDR, CDR2 SFDVKD. The length of the CDR3 is 14 residues. The chain's CDR3 is CATSGSGTGGEQYF. CDR3 DNA: TGTGCCACCAGTGGGTCCGGGACAGGGGGCGAGCAGTACTTC.

The sample holds many counts of this clonotype. The CDR3 spells CASSFIGLLRDRVSTNTEAFF. The CDR3 DNA sequence: TGTGCCAGCAGTTTTATCGGCTTACTCCGGGACAGGGTGTCCACGAACACTGAAGCTTTCTTT. J is TRBJ1-1 and V is TRBV12-3 or TRBV12-4; 9 nucleotides match TRBD1. The CDR3 runs 21 residues. J was trimmed by 1 base and V by 3 bases; bases with no gene match: 21.

This clonotype was recorded a few times. V and J are TRBV20-1 and TRBJ2-3; 13 positions match TRBD2. Germline loops: CDR1 DFQATT, CDR2 SNEGSKA (reference sequence). V lost 6 bases, J lost 2 bases, and 8 bases stayed unmatched. The CDR3 consists of 16 residues. This CDR3 is CSAEGLAGVNTDTQYF. The CDR3 DNA reads TGCAGTGCCGAAGGACTAGCGGGGGTGAACACAGATACGCAGTATTTT.

Many counts were recorded for this clonotype. CDR3 in amino acids: CASSLADRSQETQYF. The CDR3 region has the DNA TGTGCCAGCAGCTTAGCTGACCGGAGCCAAGAGACCCAGTACTTC. The V and J genes are TRBV7-2 and TRBJ2-5; D is ambiguous. V lost 0 bases to trimming and J lost 1 base, with 9 bases between them. Per the germline V gene, CDR1 is SGHTA and CDR2 is FQGNSA. The CDR3 totals 15 residues. The whole variable domain, remainder taken from reference TRBV7-2 and TRBJ2-5, is GAGVSQSPSNKVTEKGKDVELRCDPISGHTALYWYRQSLGQGLEFLIYFQGNSAPDKSGLPSDRFSAERTGGSVSTLTIQRTQQEDSAVYLCASSLADRSQETQYFGPGTRLLVL.

This sequence joins TRBV20-1 and TRBJ1-5; possible D gene TRBD1, 5 bases. This CDR3 region has 14 residues. Between the trimmed V and J ends, which lost 2 bases and 2 bases, there was a span of 10 bases. CDR1 DFQATT and CDR2 SNEGSKA come from the germline V gene (reference sequence). The CDR3 bases are TGCAGTGCTAGACCAACAGGAGGCAATCAGCCCCAGCATTTT. Protein: CSARPTGGNQPQHF.

This clonotype occurred many times. The chain recombines TRBV5-5 with TRBJ2-3, with D possibly called TRBD1 or TRBD2 (5 bases each). The CDR3 runs 14 residues. Trimming cost V 4 bases and J 2 bases, with 11 bases left between them. Germline values: CDR1 SGHKS, CDR2 YYEKEE (reference sequence). For the CDR3, the DNA is TGTGCCAGCAGCCGCCGGGACGACACAGATACGCAGTATTTT. Its protein product is CASSRRDDTDTQYF. Full variable domain (remainder filled in from reference TRBV5-5 and TRBJ2-3): DAGVTQSPTHLIKTRGQQVTLRCSPISGHKSVSWYQQVLGQGPQFIFQYYEKEERGRGNFPDRFSARQFPNYSSELNVNALLLGDSALYLCASSRRDDTDTQYFGPGTRLTVL.

The chain recombines TRBV20-1 with TRBJ1-5, with D possibly matching TRBD1 (6 bases). Germline V CDR1 and CDR2: DFQATT, SNEGSKA (reference sequence). This CDR3 region has 13 residues. V was cut by 3 bases and J by 7 bases, with 13 bases left in between. CDR3 sequence reads: CSARLQGSQPQHF. The CDR3 DNA follows: TGCAGTGCTAGGTTACAGGGAAGCCAGCCCCAGCATTTT.

This clonotype came up many times. The V gene is TRBV12-3 or TRBV12-4, the J gene TRBJ1-4; TRBD1 matches 8 bases. The V and J ends lost 7 bases and 4 bases, in that order; junction bases with no gene match: 5. The length of the CDR3 is 14 residues. The CDR3 sequence: CASTHGQGNEKLFF. CDR3 sequence (DNA): TGTGCCAGCACCCATGGACAGGGTAATGAAAAACTGTTTTTT.

The table lists this clonotype with a few counts. The chain links TRBV7-6 to TRBJ2-1, with D possibly matching TRBD2 (6 bases). Deletions cut 7 bases from V and 3 bases from J, with 10 bases between. Germline CDR1 is SGHVS and CDR2 is FNYEAQ. The CDR3 spans 13 residues. CDR3 loop: CASTPGVYNEQFF. The CDR3 DNA sequence: TGTGCCAGCACCCCGGGGGTCTACAATGAGCAGTTCTTC.

This chain joins TRBV7-9 and TRBJ1-5; possible D gene TRBD1, 6 bases. Between the trimmed V and J ends, which lost 1 base and 4 bases, there was a span of 23 bases. The CDR3 runs 19 residues. Germline values: CDR1 SEHNR, CDR2 FQNEAQ (reference sequence). Written as DNA, the CDR3 is TGTGCCAGCAGCTTAGGGAGTTTTGGGGGGCGGTTTCGTAATCAGCCCCAGCATTTT. As protein: CASSLGSFGGRFRNQPQHF.

The V gene is TRBV5-1, the J gene TRBJ1-1, with 8 bases identical to TRBD1. Germline lookup yields CDR1 SGHRS and CDR2 YFSETQ. The CDR3 runs to 17 residues. J was trimmed by 0 bases and V by 4 bases; bases with no gene match: 11. The CDR3 reads CASSAFGQGALNTEAFF. The DNA for the CDR3 is TGCGCCAGCAGCGCCTTTGGGCAGGGGGCTTTGAACACTGAAGCTTTCTTT.

This clonotype was detected ten times or more. This chain joins TRBV6-5 and TRBJ2-1, with 9 bases aligning to TRBD2. CDR3 length: 14 residues. With V trimmed by 6 bases and J by 8 bases, 8 bases remained unmatched. CDR1 and CDR2 (germline): MNHEY, SVGAGI. The CDR3, as DNA: TGTGCCAGCAGGGACTTAGCGGGAGCTGATGAGCAGTTCTTC. Amino acid sequence: CASRDLAGADEQFF.

This clonotype was observed at least ten times. The V call is TRBV12-3 or TRBV12-4, the J call TRBJ2-7; D perhaps matches TRBD1 (5 bases). The CDR3 length is 14 residues. The V end lost 4 bases, the J end lost 6 bases, and 16 bases lay between the germline ends. The CDR3 loop is CASSSDPQVPEQYF. The CDR3 DNA reads as TGTGCCAGCAGTTCGGACCCACAGGTGCCCGAGCAGTACTTC.